The next 12 T cell receptor beta chains were all read from a single sample in a study of cytomegalovirus exposure and HLA in healthy donors (dated by TCRdb to about 2017). The protocol used for the library was the immunoSEQ multiplex PCR assay. The multiplex PCR relied on a mix of 60 forward primers for TCR Vbeta segments and 13 reverse primers for TCR Jbeta segments. Here the immuneACCESS table is served through TCRdb, limited to in-frame sequences with V and J called. Missing clones are a known gap in these copies; in checked studies unresolved V genes cover under half, and the rest lacks a known reason. Across this sample there are fewer than 250,000 clones, with around 79% seen only once. 1.5% to 2% of the sample rests with the top ten. The sequenced sample was PBMCs. These receptors originate from a woman under 30 in good health and CMV-seronegative.

This chain joins TRBV27 and TRBJ2-5; possible D gene TRBD2, 5 bases. The V gene's germline CDR1 is MNHEY and CDR2 SMNVEV (reference sequence). V was shortened by 3 bases and J by 4 bases, with 9 bases between the two germline ends. The CDR3 consists of 13 residues. CDR3 in amino acids: CASSFRGRETQYF. The DNA for the CDR3 is TGTGCCAGCAGTTTCCGGGGAAGAGAGACCCAGTACTTC.

This clone has a single count. V and J are TRBV18 and TRBJ2-1; tentative D call: TRBD1 (5 bases). CDR1 is KGHSH, CDR2 LQKENI, per germline. The CDR3 length is 16 residues. V was cut by 3 bases and J by 5 bases, with 17 bases left in between. CDR3 region: CASSPVQGKHHNEQFF. The CDR3 nucleotides are TGTGCCAGCTCACCGGTGCAGGGTAAACATCACAATGAGCAGTTCTTC. Combining the CDR3 with reference TRBV18 and TRBJ2-1 gives the whole variable domain NAGVMQNPRHLVRRRGQEARLRCSPMKGHSHVYWYRQLPEEGLKFMVYLQKENIIDESGMPKERFSAEFPKEGPSILRIQQVVRGDSAAYFCASSPVQGKHHNEQFFGPGTRLTVL.

CDR3 sequence (DNA): TGTGCCAGCAGAAAGACAGGGTCTTTCGGCAATCAGCCCCAGCATTTT. Translation gives CASRKTGSFGNQPQHF. The chain employs TRBV27 and TRBJ1-5; 7 bases fit TRBD1. V shed 6 bases, J shed 2 bases, and the junction held 10 bases outside the gene matches. Germline values: CDR1 MNHEY, CDR2 SMNVEV (reference sequence). The CDR3 length is 16 residues.

This clone was counted between two and nine times. The gene calls are TRBV7-6 and TRBJ1-4; 7 bases are shared with TRBD1. This CDR3 has 15 residues. Germline V gene sequence: CDR1 SGHVS, CDR2 FNYEAQ. V shed 5 bases and J 3 bases; nucleotides not matched to a gene: 6. CDR3 residues: CASSLDGTANEKLFF. CDR3 DNA: TGTGCCAGCAGCCTAGATGGGACAGCTAATGAAAAACTGTTTTTT.

This clone appeared a few times. The genes are TRBV18 and TRBJ2-7; possible D gene TRBD2, 5 bases. The V end lost 3 bases, the J end lost 0 bases, and 15 bases lay between the germline ends. The germline gives CDR1 KGHSH, CDR2 LQKENI. This CDR3 has 16 residues. The CDR3: CASSPSEGLSSYEQYF. CDR3 nucleotides: TGTGCCAGCTCACCGTCAGAGGGCCTTAGCTCCTACGAGCAGTACTTC.

V and J are TRBV7-6 and TRBJ2-5; tentative D call: TRBD1 (6 bases). Between the trimmed V and J ends, which lost 5 bases and 2 bases, there was a span of 18 bases. This CDR3 region has 16 residues. Germline CDR1 SGHVS, CDR2 FNYEAQ. The CDR3: CASSPQGYRRQETQYF. For the CDR3, the DNA is TGTGCCAGCAGCCCCCAGGGGTACCGGCGACAAGAGACCCAGTACTTC.

The rearrangement joins TRBV7-2 to TRBJ1-6; 10 bases match TRBD1. From germline, CDR1 is SGHTA and CDR2 FQGNSA. CDR3 length: 14 amino acids. The V and J ends lost 5 bases and 8 bases, in that order; junction bases with no gene match: 3. CDR3 residues: CASSQGQGHSPLHF. In nucleotides, the CDR3 is TGTGCCAGCAGCCAGGGACAGGGGCATTCACCCCTCCACTTT.

The rearrangement uses TRBV10-1 and TRBJ1-1; TRBD1 agrees at 7 bases. The germline V gene encodes CDR1 WNHNN and CDR2 SYGVQD (reference sequence). The ends lost 3 bases at V and 10 bases at J; junction bases unmatched: 11. CDR3 length: 14 residues. Written as DNA, the CDR3 is TGCGCCAGCAGTGAAACCCGACAGGGCCAAGGAGCTTTCTTT. It yields the protein CASSETRQGQGAFF.

The CDR3 loop is CASSLRGGGSETQYF. The CDR3 DNA is TGTGCCAGCAGCCTGAGGGGGGGAGGATCGGAGACCCAGTACTTC. The chain recombines TRBV7-7 with TRBJ2-5, with D possibly matching TRBD2 (7 bases). Trimming pared 5 bases from V and 5 bases from J, leaving 18 bases between. The CDR3 length is 15 residues. Germline CDR1 and CDR2: SSHAT and FNYEAQ (reference sequence).

The rearrangement uses TRBV7-8 and TRBJ1-4; possible D gene TRBD1, 6 bases. The CDR3 covers 13 residues. V was trimmed by 1 base and J by 11 bases, leaving 11 bases between them. Looked up from germline, CDR1 is SGHVS and CDR2 is FQNEAQ. CDR3 amino acids: CASSLDSGDKLFF. The CDR3 coding sequence is TGTGCCAGCAGCTTAGACTCAGGGGATAAACTGTTTTTT.

The V and J genes are TRBV9 and TRBJ1-3; D gene unclear. CDR1 SGDLS and CDR2 YYNGEE come from the germline V gene. Trimming cost V 0 bases and J 2 bases, with 15 bases left between them. The CDR3 has 17 amino acids. The CDR3, as DNA: TGTGCCAGCAGCGTAGATCCCCGGCGGGGAACTGGAAACACCATATATTTT. It encodes CASSVDPRRGTGNTIYF.

This chain links TRBV2 with TRBJ1-1, with a possible D match to TRBD1 (5 bases). The CDR3 length is 14 residues. V was trimmed by 2 bases and J by 1 base, leaving 8 bases between them. Germline CDR1 is SNHLY and CDR2 is FYNNEI. This CDR3 reads CASSETGSNTEAFF. CDR3 nucleotide sequence: TGTGCCAGCAGTGAAACAGGATCGAACACTGAAGCTTTCTTT.